The next 17 T cell receptor beta chains were all read from a single sample in a study of T cell repertoires in cytomegalovirus infection. TCRdb re-called the reads with MiXCR, one entry per CDR3 protein. The sample lists 630,000 or so distinct CDR3 sequences, roughly a quarter occurring once. The sample was CD8+ T cells from PBMCs. These receptors came from a human donor in good health (CMV status not recorded). Some clones in this sample may be carry-over from other donors' samples.

The chain links TRBV19 to TRBJ2-7; D gene ambiguous. With 6 bases removed from V and 5 bases from J, the gap between germline ends came to 14 bases. The CDR3 totals 13 residues. Per the germline V gene, CDR1 is LNHDA and CDR2 is SQIVND (reference sequence). CDR3 nucleotide sequence: TGTGCCAGTAGGGCTCCGTCGGGCCACGAGCAGTACTTC. Residues: CASRAPSGHEQYF.

This clonotype has only a few counts. CDR3 loop: CSARDLTRDKANYGYTF. The CDR3 DNA reads TGCAGTGCTAGAGATCTCACGAGGGATAAAGCTAACTATGGCTACACCTTC. The genes are TRBV20-1 and TRBJ1-2, with no clear D. The CDR3 is 17 residues long. V was shortened by 0 bases and J by 0 bases, with 17 bases between the two germline ends. Germline CDR1 DFQATT, CDR2 SNEGSKA (reference sequence).

The sample holds a few counts of this clonotype. The CDR3 protein is CASSQETGSSYEQYF. The CDR3 coding sequence is TGCGCCAGCAGCCAAGAGACAGGGAGCTCCTACGAGCAGTACTTC. The J gene is TRBJ2-7, the V gene TRBV4-1; 7 bases line up with TRBD1. V shed 0 bases, J shed 0 bases, and the junction held 2 bases outside the gene matches. Germline V CDR1 and CDR2: MGHRA, YSYEKL. This CDR3 contains 15 residues.

This chain links TRBV20-1 with TRBJ1-2, with unresolved D. The CDR3 contains 13 residues. The V end lost 0 bases, the J end lost 8 bases, and 13 bases lay between the germline ends. The germline V gene encodes CDR1 DFQATT and CDR2 SNEGSKA (reference sequence). The CDR3 region is CSARDRAVLGYTF. In nucleotides, the CDR3 is TGCAGTGCTAGAGATCGGGCAGTGTTAGGCTACACCTTC.

This clonotype was seen once. Being one base from a much bigger clone, this may be a read error. The rearrangement links TRBV7-9 to TRBJ2-3, with no clear D. CDR1 and CDR2 from the germline V gene are SEHNR and FQNEAQ (reference sequence). The CDR3 is 13 amino acids. This CDR3 reads CVSSLARTDTQYF. CDR3 nucleotides: TGTGTCAGCAGCTTAGCCAGGACAGATACGCAGTATTTT.

This clonotype was observed a handful of times. V usage is TRBV2 and J usage is TRBJ2-1; D might be TRBD1 or TRBD2, each matching 5 bases. The CDR3 has 16 residues. CDR1 is SNHLY and CDR2 is FYNNEI in the germline V gene. V was clipped by 3 bases and J by 5 bases, with 17 bases between them. CDR3 loop: CASSDRATGTHNEQFF. The DNA of the CDR3 is TGTGCCAGCAGTGACAGGGCTACCGGGACCCACAATGAGCAGTTCTTC.

CDR3 nucleotide sequence: TGTGCCAGCGCGGGAGTAGCGGGGGTTGGAGAGACCCAGTACTTC. Translation gives CASAGVAGVGETQYF. The V gene is TRBV19, the J gene TRBJ2-5, with TRBD2 matching 9 bases. The ends lost 9 bases at V and 4 bases at J; junction bases unmatched: 12. This CDR3 is built from 15 residues. From germline, CDR1 is LNHDA and CDR2 SQIVND (reference sequence).

This chain uses TRBV6-2 or TRBV6-3 with TRBJ2-5, with D possibly being TRBD2 (5 bases). Germline CDR1 is MNHEY and CDR2 is SVGEGT. The V end was cut by 0 bases, the J end by 7 bases, with 18 bases between. The CDR3 is 16 amino acids. CDR3 region: CASSYSIRLEEGTQYF. DNA of the CDR3: TGTGCCAGCAGTTACTCTATTAGGCTGGAGGAAGGGACCCAGTACTTC.

This clonotype was detected only a few times. The chain carries TRBV6-1 and TRBJ1-5; D remains unclear. CDR1 is MNHNS and CDR2 is SASEGT in the germline V gene. The CDR3 totals 12 residues. With 2 bases removed from V and 6 bases from J, the gap between germline ends came to 5 bases. The DNA for the CDR3 is TGTGCCAGCAGTGAATGGGTTCAGCCCCAGCATTTT. Encoded protein: CASSEWVQPQHF.

This clonotype was seen more than once but under ten times. The chain links TRBV13 to TRBJ2-1; D is undetermined. V was pared by 0 bases and J by 3 bases, with 15 bases between. The CDR3 is 17 residues long. The germline V gene encodes CDR1 PRHDT and CDR2 FYEKMQ (reference sequence). CDR3 in amino acids: CASSLGGYTDFYNEQFF. The CDR3 nucleotides are TGTGCCAGCAGCTTAGGCGGATACACCGACTTCTACAATGAGCAGTTCTTC.

A word on this clonotype: A much larger clone differs by one base, so this may be a read error. The chain joins TRBV7-8 to TRBJ1-4; D is possibly TRBD1 (5 bases). The CDR3 consists of 15 residues. V dropped 3 bases and J dropped 6 bases, with 14 bases sitting between them. Germline V CDR1 and CDR2: SGHVS, FQNEAQ. CDR3 amino acids: CASSFEGANYEKLFF. Written as DNA, the CDR3 is TGTGCCAGCAGCTTCGAAGGGGCGAATTATGAAAAACTGTTTTTT.

Concerning this clonotype itself: This may arise from a read error, as a much more abundant clone is one base away. V and J are TRBV7-6 and TRBJ2-7, with D perhaps TRBD1 or TRBD2 (5 bases each). Looked up from germline, CDR1 is SGHVS and CDR2 is FNYEAQ. The CDR3 runs to 15 residues. The CDR3 region is CVSSLVKGRTYEQYV. As DNA, the CDR3 is TGTGTCAGCAGCTTAGTGAAGGGGAGAACCTACGAGCAGTACGTC.

The chain employs TRBV5-1 and TRBJ1-1; 10 bases are a match to TRBD1. The V gene's germline CDR1 is SGHRS and CDR2 YFSETQ. V dropped 4 bases and J dropped 3; count of bases not matched to a gene: 6. The CDR3 is 15 residues long. The CDR3 nucleotides read TGCGCCAGCAGCCCGGGACAGGGGTACGACACTGAAGCTTTCTTT. Protein product: CASSPGQGYDTEAFF.

This clonotype was observed many times. This chain joins TRBV7-2 and TRBJ2-3; 8 bases fit TRBD2. The CDR3 contains 16 residues. With 5 bases clipped from V and 4 bases from J, the junction kept 11 bases outside the gene matches. Germline CDR1 SGHTA, CDR2 FQGNSA. The CDR3 region is CASSPSPGGSPDTQYF. As DNA, the CDR3 is TGTGCCAGCAGCCCCTCCCCGGGGGGGAGCCCAGATACGCAGTATTTT.

This clonotype was detected a few times. The chain recombines TRBV28 with TRBJ2-3; perhaps TRBD2 as D (6 bases). From germline, CDR1 is MDHEN and CDR2 SYDVKM. This CDR3 has 17 amino acids. V dropped 6 bases and J dropped 4 bases, with 23 bases sitting between them. The CDR3 here is CASSPIDEGGLADTQYF. For the CDR3, the DNA is TGTGCCAGCAGCCCGATCGATGAGGGAGGTTTGGCAGATACGCAGTATTTT.

In the case of this clonotype: It may be a read error: a sequence one base away is much more abundant. The chain couples TRBV10-3 to TRBJ1-4; D not certain. The CDR3 is 12 residues long. The V and J ends lost 8 bases and 9 bases respectively, with 13 bases between them. CDR1 and CDR2 from the germline V gene are ENHRY and SYGVKD. CDR3 amino acids: CAIAAAGKKLFF. The CDR3 DNA is TGTGCCATCGCAGCCGCGGGGAAAAAACTGTTTTTT.

There are many counts of this clonotype. The chain employs TRBV7-6 and TRBJ2-3; either TRBD1 or TRBD2 may supply D (5 bases each). This CDR3 is built from 14 residues. The germline gives CDR1 SGHVS, CDR2 FNYEAQ. The V end was cut by 0 bases, the J end by 6 bases, with 10 bases between. The CDR3 loop reads CASSLAEWGDTQYF. The CDR3 coding sequence is TGTGCCAGCAGCTTAGCGGAGTGGGGGGATACGCAGTATTTT.